These 31 T cell receptor beta chains were all obtained from the same sample, sequenced in a study of blood T cells in healthy people across ages. The authors ran a second PCR of 7 to 11 cycles using a sample-barcoded 5' primer and a J-beta primer mix. Each CDR3 protein is one row after TCRdb ran MiXCR on the 5' RACE reads. Here the sample spans roughly 1.6 million distinct CDR3 sequences, about 35% being singletons. What was sequenced was blood. The source is a woman aged 25 to 39 in good health.

This clonotype appeared a few times. The chain carries TRBV20-1 and TRBJ2-1, with D possibly matching TRBD1 (6 bases). In germline, CDR1 is DFQATT, CDR2 SNEGSKA (reference sequence). The CDR3 totals 10 residues. The CDR3 spells CMGASNEQFF. The CDR3 DNA sequence: TGCATGGGGGCTTCCAATGAGCAGTTCTTC.

The rearrangement links TRBV2 to TRBJ1-5, with a tentative D call TRBD1 (6 bases). Germline assignment: CDR1 SNHLY and CDR2 FYNNEI. This CDR3 spans 14 amino acids. Trimming stripped 10 bases from V and 3 bases from J, with 16 bases between. The CDR3 protein is CATQPGHDNQPQHF. The CDR3 DNA reads as TGTGCCACTCAACCGGGACATGACAATCAGCCCCAGCATTTT.

This chain joins TRBV20-1 and TRBJ1-2; D might be TRBD1 (5 bases). The CDR3 is made up of 14 amino acids. V was clipped by 0 bases and J by 4 bases, with 12 bases between them. Germline V gene data show CDR1 as DFQATT and CDR2 as SNEGSKA (reference sequence). CDR3 protein: CSARDLQGAYGYTF. CDR3 coding DNA: TGCAGTGCTAGAGATCTGCAGGGTGCCTATGGCTACACCTTC.

CDR3 sequence reads: CASSGTTGVTSYEQYF. The CDR3 region has the DNA TGTGCCAGCAGTGGGACGACAGGGGTGACCTCCTACGAGCAGTACTTC. The chain combines TRBV6-1 with TRBJ2-7; 8 positions match TRBD1. Germline CDR1 and CDR2: MNHNS and SASEGT. The CDR3 consists of 16 residues. The V and J ends lost 4 bases and 0 bases, in that order; junction bases with no gene match: 8.

Comment on this clonotype: This sequence may be a read error, since a much larger clone differs from it by one base. The chain employs TRBV29-1 and TRBJ2-5; D remains ambiguous. With 3 bases removed from V and 1 base from J, the gap between germline ends came to 9 bases. The CDR3 extends over 13 amino acids. Germline V gene sequence: CDR1 SQVTM, CDR2 ANQGSEA. The CDR3 sequence: CSVEWGGQETQYF. Here the CDR3 DNA reads TGCAGCGTTGAGTGGGGTGGCCAAGAGACCCAGTACTTC.

The chain couples TRBV4-1 to TRBJ2-7; D gene unclear. Germline CDR1 MGHRA, CDR2 YSYEKL. The CDR3 runs 15 residues. Trimming stripped 4 bases from V and 3 bases from J, with 16 bases between. The chain's CDR3 is CASSPGVQAHYEQYF. The DNA of the CDR3 is TGCGCCAGCAGCCCAGGTGTACAAGCTCACTACGAGCAGTACTTC.

Worth noting for this clonotype: Being one base from a much bigger clone, this may be a read error. J is TRBJ2-5 and V is TRBV15; no clear D. The CDR3 spans 13 residues. Between the trimmed V and J ends, which lost 0 bases and 11 bases, there was a span of 13 bases. Germline V gene lookup returns CDR1 LNHNV and CDR2 YYDKDF (reference sequence). CDR3 nucleotide sequence: TGTGCCACCAGCAGAGATCGAAAATCTGAGCAGTACTTC. It encodes CATSRDRKSEQYF.

The chain links TRBV5-1 to TRBJ2-5; no clear D. V lost 4 bases, J lost 3 bases, and 13 bases lay in between. CDR3 length: 14 residues. Looked up from germline, CDR1 is SGHRS and CDR2 is YFSETQ. The CDR3 loop is CASSQGTKKETQYF. Here the CDR3 DNA reads TGCGCCAGCAGCCAAGGAACTAAAAAAGAGACCCAGTACTTC.

The rearrangement joins TRBV6-6 to TRBJ2-3; TRBD2 aligns across 8 bases. The germline gives CDR1 MNHNY, CDR2 SVGAGI (reference sequence). Unmatched junction bases numbered 7, after V lost 5 bases and J lost 3 bases. This CDR3 has 15 amino acids. Here the CDR3 DNA reads TGTGCCAGCAGTATGACTAAGCGGGGGACAGATACGCAGTATTTT. Its translation: CASSMTKRGTDTQYF.

The gene calls are TRBV3-1 and TRBJ2-3; the match to TRBD2 covers 11 bases. The V gene end was trimmed by 5 bases and the J gene end by 4 bases; junction bases not matched to a gene: 8. Germline V lookup: CDR1 LGHDT, CDR2 YNNKEL (reference sequence). The CDR3 runs 16 residues. The CDR3 DNA follows: TGTGCCAGCAGCGGACGGACTAGCGGGCTTTCAGATACGCAGTATTTT. It translates to CASSGRTSGLSDTQYF.

The gene calls are TRBV7-8 and TRBJ1-4; 10 bases agree with TRBD1. This CDR3 has 14 residues. V lost 5 bases and J lost 8; bases outside the gene matches: 5. CDR1 and CDR2 (germline): SGHVS, FQNEAQ. CDR3: CASSRDRGGEKLFF. DNA for the CDR3: TGTGCCAGCAGCCGGGACAGGGGTGGGGAAAAACTGTTTTTT.

This clonotype was detected ten times or more. The chain couples TRBV6-6 to TRBJ2-3; D unresolved. The germline gives CDR1 MNHNY, CDR2 SVGAGI (reference sequence). The CDR3 loop spans 16 amino acids. V was pared by 10 bases and J by 0 bases, with 20 bases between. The CDR3 sequence is CATVLQPSASTDTQYF. Written as DNA, the CDR3 is TGTGCCACCGTACTCCAACCATCGGCTAGCACAGATACGCAGTATTTT.

The V and J genes are TRBV12-3 or TRBV12-4 and TRBJ2-5; 7 bases are shared with TRBD2. The V segment lost 8 bases and the J segment 3 bases; nucleotides outside the gene matches: 12. This CDR3 region has 15 residues. Written as DNA, the CDR3 is TGTGCCAGCCGCCCTTCTGGGGAGGGCAAAGAGACCCAGTACTTC. It specifies CASRPSGEGKETQYF.

This clonotype was seen a handful of times. V gene TRBV28 combines with J gene TRBJ2-1; 8 nucleotides line up with TRBD1. CDR3 size: 13 residues. V dropped 6 bases and J dropped 3; count of bases not matched to a gene: 1. CDR1 and CDR2 from the germline V gene are MDHEN and SYDVKM. The CDR3 nucleotides read TGTGCCAGCAGGACAGGGGTCTACAATGAGCAGTTCTTC. Translated, it gives CASRTGVYNEQFF. The full variable domain, completed using reference TRBV28 and TRBJ2-1, is DVKVTQSSRYLVKRTGEKVFLECVQDMDHENMFWYRQDPGLGLRLIYFSYDVKMKEKGDIPEGYSVSREKKERFSLILESASTNQTSMYLCASRTGVYNEQFFGPGTRLTVL.

This clonotype has just a few counts. This chain uses TRBV5-1 with TRBJ2-3; TRBD1 aligns across 8 bases. This CDR3 spans 14 amino acids. Germline V gene data show CDR1 as SGHRS and CDR2 as YFSETQ. Trimming took 8 bases from V and 4 from J; bases not matched to a gene: 9. The CDR3 DNA follows: TGCGCCAGTACAGACAGGGGAGGAGCAGATACGCAGTATTTT. Translation: CASTDRGGADTQYF.

The chain employs TRBV20-1 and TRBJ2-7, with 11 bases fitting TRBD2. J lost 3 bases, V lost 2 bases, and 3 bases had no gene match. Germline CDR1 DFQATT, CDR2 SNEGSKA (reference sequence). This CDR3 comprises 14 residues. DNA of the CDR3: TGCAGTGCTAGAATAGCGGGAGGGTACTACGAGCAGTACTTC. Its translation is CSARIAGGYYEQYF.

The CDR3 region is CASSRTDQLVEFF. In nucleotides, the CDR3 is TGTGCCAGCAGTCGAACAGACCAACTAGTAGAGTTTTTT. The chain combines TRBV2 with TRBJ1-4; D ambiguous. The germline CDR1 and CDR2 sequences are SNHLY and FYNNEI. Between the trimmed V and J ends, which lost 5 bases and 16 bases, there was a span of 20 bases. The CDR3 runs to 13 residues.

This clonotype has just a few counts. The chain is built from TRBV5-1 and TRBJ2-1; 10 bases agree with TRBD2. The CDR3 is 14 amino acids. V lost 7 bases to trimming and J lost 5 bases; unmatched junction nucleotides: 6. Per the germline V gene, CDR1 is SGHRS and CDR2 is YFSETQ. The DNA for the CDR3 is TGCGCCAGCGGATTTCTAGCGGGGGACAATGAGCAGTTCTTC. Protein sequence: CASGFLAGDNEQFF.

The sample holds many counts of this clonotype. The CDR3 spells CTSTRGANMNTEAFF. The CDR3 DNA follows: TGCACCAGTACCCGGGGGGCAAACATGAACACTGAAGCTTTCTTT. The rearrangement joins TRBV29-1 to TRBJ1-1; TRBD1 is a possible D gene (6 bases). The CDR3 consists of 15 residues. Per germline, CDR1 SQVTM and CDR2 ANQGSEA.

The chain couples TRBV6-6 to TRBJ2-3; 9 nucleotides agree with TRBD2. The germline gives CDR1 MNHNY, CDR2 SVGAGI (reference sequence). The CDR3 is 14 residues long. The junction had 7 bases not matched to a gene; V was cut back by 8 bases and J by 4 bases. The chain's CDR3 is CASWGAGGADTQYF. CDR3 in DNA: TGTGCCAGCTGGGGAGCGGGAGGCGCAGATACGCAGTATTTT.

This clonotype has a handful of counts. V usage is TRBV10-3 and J usage is TRBJ1-5, with a tentative D call TRBD1 (5 bases). Trimming cost V 8 bases and J 2 bases, with 16 bases left between them. The CDR3 is made up of 15 amino acids. Germline CDR1 ENHRY, CDR2 SYGVKD. The CDR3 DNA reads TGTGCCATCCCTATGAGGGGCATGGGCAATCAGCCCCAGCATTTT. Translated: CAIPMRGMGNQPQHF.

The chain is built from TRBV29-1 and TRBJ2-3; D gene unclear. The CDR3 is made up of 13 amino acids. The V gene's germline CDR1 is SQVTM and CDR2 ANQGSEA. V lost 4 bases and J lost 0, with 8 bases in between. DNA of the CDR3: TGCAGCGTTGCCAGCAGGAGCACAGATACGCAGTATTTT. This translates into CSVASRSTDTQYF.

The chain couples TRBV20-1 to TRBJ1-2, with no clear D. Germline V lookup: CDR1 DFQATT, CDR2 SNEGSKA (reference sequence). This CDR3 has 15 amino acids. V was shortened by 3 bases and J by 4 bases, with 18 bases between the two germline ends. The DNA for the CDR3 is TGCAGTGCTAGCGCACAACCCGGGCCCTCCTATGGCTACACCTTC. Its protein is CSASAQPGPSYGYTF.

This clonotype was found many times. This chain uses TRBV27 with TRBJ1-2; a possible D gene is TRBD1 (6 bases). Germline CDR1 is MNHEY and CDR2 is SMNVEV (reference sequence). The CDR3 runs 14 residues. The V gene lost 8 bases and the J gene lost 0 bases, with 13 bases spanning the gap. This CDR3 is CASSGTPSNYGYTF. The CDR3 DNA follows: TGTGCCAGCTCCGGGACACCTTCTAACTATGGCTACACCTTC.

V is TRBV2 and J is TRBJ1-4, with 7 bases lining up with TRBD1. In germline, CDR1 is SNHLY, CDR2 FYNNEI. Germline trimming cut 8 bases from V and 8 bases from J; bases unmatched to any gene: 14. This CDR3 comprises 15 residues. The CDR3 protein is CASGLLQGLREKLFF. In nucleotides, the CDR3 is TGTGCCAGCGGACTCCTACAGGGGCTTAGGGAAAAACTGTTTTTT.

This chain links TRBV12-3 or TRBV12-4 with TRBJ2-1; D may be TRBD1 or TRBD2 (6 bases each). V shed 6 bases and J shed 0 bases, with 18 bases lying between them. CDR3 length: 17 residues. The chain's CDR3 is CASSSYLGGSSYNEQFF. The CDR3 DNA reads TGTGCCAGCAGCAGCTATCTAGGGGGGAGCTCCTACAATGAGCAGTTCTTC.

This rearrangement joins TRBV2 to TRBJ2-7; TRBD1 or TRBD2 may be the D gene (5 bases each). The germline V and J ends were trimmed by 3 bases and 6 bases, with 12 bases remaining between them. CDR1 is SNHLY, CDR2 FYNNEI, per germline. This CDR3 comprises 13 residues. DNA for the CDR3: TGTGCCAGCAGTGATTGGACAAGCGGCGAGCAGTACTTC. It is translated as CASSDWTSGEQYF.

A note on this clonotype: A read error may be the cause here, since a much bigger clone is one base away. The V gene is TRBV7-3, the J gene TRBJ2-5, with TRBD2 matching over 10 bases. Trimming removed 5 bases from V and 4 bases from J; junction bases left unmatched: 7. The CDR3 contains 15 residues. CDR1 is SGHTA, CDR2 FQGTGA, per germline. CDR3 in DNA: TGTGCCAGCAGCCTCGTCGGGACTAGCGCAGAGACCCAGTACTTC. Translated, it gives CASSLVGTSAETQYF.

This sequence joins TRBV27 and TRBJ2-7, with 7 bases aligning to TRBD1. The trim removed 3 bases at V and 2 bases at J, leaving 10 bases unmatched. CDR1 is MNHEY, CDR2 SMNVEV, per germline (reference sequence). This CDR3 spans 16 amino acids. For the CDR3, the DNA is TGTGCCAGCAGTTTGCGCCCGACAGGGTATCCCTACGAGCAGTACTTC. Translated, it gives CASSLRPTGYPYEQYF.

The chain couples TRBV5-1 to TRBJ1-1; possibly TRBD1 for D (5 bases). The CDR3 runs to 14 residues. V dropped 0 bases and J dropped 5 bases, with 11 bases sitting between them. Germline V gene sequence: CDR1 SGHRS, CDR2 YFSETQ. CDR3 bases: TGCGCCAGCAGCTTGGAGGTCAGGGATACTGAAGCTTTCTTT. As protein: CASSLEVRDTEAFF.

This clonotype appeared a few times. This chain joins TRBV2 and TRBJ2-3; D not certain. V dropped 2 bases and J dropped 0 bases, with 9 bases sitting between them. Per the germline V gene, CDR1 is SNHLY and CDR2 is FYNNEI. CDR3 length equals 15 residues. The CDR3 loop is CASSETWQSTDTQYF. Written as DNA, the CDR3 is TGTGCCAGCAGTGAAACCTGGCAGAGCACAGATACGCAGTATTTT.